Each of the 4 T cell receptor beta chains below was sequenced from the same sample in a study of T cell responses to AZD1222 COVID-19 vaccine. Clones were sequenced by immunoSEQ multiplex PCR, and TCRdb holds only the in-frame ones, with some missing. The table includes about 150,000 clones, around 85% detected once. The material was peripheral blood, obtained on day 0 of AZD1222 vaccination. The receptors were sampled from an adult in good health.

V is TRBV5-1 and J is TRBJ2-1, with a weak D call TRBD1 (6 bases). V was clipped by 0 bases and J by 4 bases, with 11 bases between them. This CDR3 is 15 amino acids long. Germline assignment: CDR1 SGHRS and CDR2 YFSETQ. In DNA form, the CDR3 reads TGCGCCAGCAGCTTGGAGGGGGTACGATACAATGAGCAGTTCTTC. This sequence encodes CASSLEGVRYNEQFF.

This chain links TRBV15 with TRBJ2-7; D unclear. Trimming shortened V by 0 bases and J by 6 bases, and 12 bases separated the two germline ends. CDR1 is LNHNV and CDR2 is YYDKDF in the germline V gene (reference sequence). The CDR3 extends over 14 amino acids. The DNA of the CDR3 is TGTGCCACCAGCAGAGACCAAGGTTTTGGCGAGCAGTACTTC. It translates to CATSRDQGFGEQYF.

V is TRBV15 and J is TRBJ2-2, with D perhaps TRBD1 (5 bases). Trimming stripped 1 base from V and 2 bases from J, with 11 bases between. Germline assignment: CDR1 LNHNV and CDR2 YYDKDF (reference sequence). This CDR3 contains 16 residues. CDR3 protein: CATSRAQGLNTGELFF. CDR3 nucleotide sequence: TGTGCCACCAGCAGAGCCCAGGGCCTAAACACCGGGGAGCTGTTTTTT.

This clone was seen only once. V is TRBV5-6 and J is TRBJ2-2, with a tentative D call TRBD1 (7 bases). This CDR3 has 15 residues. Germline V gene sequence: CDR1 SGHDT, CDR2 YYEEEE. Trimming pared 3 bases from V and 7 bases from J, leaving 16 bases between. The CDR3 nucleotides are TGTGCCAGCAGCTGGGGGGACAGACTAGTCGGGGAGCTGTTTTTT. Its protein product is CASSWGDRLVGELFF.